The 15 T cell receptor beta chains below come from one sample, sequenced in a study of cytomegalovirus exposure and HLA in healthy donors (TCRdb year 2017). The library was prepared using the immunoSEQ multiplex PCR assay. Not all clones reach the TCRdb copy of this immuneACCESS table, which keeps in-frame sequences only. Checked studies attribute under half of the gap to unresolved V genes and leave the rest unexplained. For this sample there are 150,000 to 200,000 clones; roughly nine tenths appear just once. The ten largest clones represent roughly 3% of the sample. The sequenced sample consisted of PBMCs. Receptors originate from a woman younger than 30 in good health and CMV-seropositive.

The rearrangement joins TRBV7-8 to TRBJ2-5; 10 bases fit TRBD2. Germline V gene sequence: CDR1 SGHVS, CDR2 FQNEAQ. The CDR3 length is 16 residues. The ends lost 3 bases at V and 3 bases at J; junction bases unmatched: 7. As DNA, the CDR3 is TGTGCCAGCAGCTTCAGGACTAGCGGAGGGGAAGAGACCCAGTACTTC. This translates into CASSFRTSGGEETQYF.

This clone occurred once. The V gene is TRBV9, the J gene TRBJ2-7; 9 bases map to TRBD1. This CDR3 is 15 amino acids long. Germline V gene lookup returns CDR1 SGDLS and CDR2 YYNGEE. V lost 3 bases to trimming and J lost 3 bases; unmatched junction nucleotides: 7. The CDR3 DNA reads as TGTGCCAGCAGCGCGACCGGGACAGGGTACTACGAGCAGTACTTC. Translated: CASSATGTGYYEQYF.

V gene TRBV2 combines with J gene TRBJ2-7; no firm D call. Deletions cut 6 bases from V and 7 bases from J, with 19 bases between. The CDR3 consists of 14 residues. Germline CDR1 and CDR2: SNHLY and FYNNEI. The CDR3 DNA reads TGTGCCAGCAGCGCGCATGACCAGCCCGGGGAGCAGTACTTC. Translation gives CASSAHDQPGEQYF.

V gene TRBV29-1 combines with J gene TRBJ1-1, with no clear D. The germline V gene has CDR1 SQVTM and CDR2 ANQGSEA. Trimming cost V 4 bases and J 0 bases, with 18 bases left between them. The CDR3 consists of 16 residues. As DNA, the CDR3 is TGCAGCGTTGGTGTGGCGGGAATTATCATGAACACTGAAGCTTTCTTT. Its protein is CSVGVAGIIMNTEAFF.

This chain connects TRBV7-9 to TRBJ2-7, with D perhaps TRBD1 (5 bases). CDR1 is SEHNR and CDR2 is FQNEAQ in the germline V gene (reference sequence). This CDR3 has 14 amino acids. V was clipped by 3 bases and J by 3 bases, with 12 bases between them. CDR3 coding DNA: TGTGCCAGCAGCTTCGAAGACAGAAACTACGAGCAGTACTTC. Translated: CASSFEDRNYEQYF.

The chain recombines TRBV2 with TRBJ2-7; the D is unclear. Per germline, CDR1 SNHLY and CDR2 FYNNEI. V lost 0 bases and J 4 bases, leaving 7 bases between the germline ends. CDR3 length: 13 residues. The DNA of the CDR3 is TGTGCCAGCAGTGAAGCGGGCGATTACGAGCAGTACTTC. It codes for CASSEAGDYEQYF.

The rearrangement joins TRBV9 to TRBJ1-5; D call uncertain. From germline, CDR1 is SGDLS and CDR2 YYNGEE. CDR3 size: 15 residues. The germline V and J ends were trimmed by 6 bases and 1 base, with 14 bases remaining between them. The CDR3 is CASNCPMESNQPQHF. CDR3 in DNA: TGTGCCAGCAATTGCCCCATGGAGAGCAATCAGCCCCAGCATTTT.

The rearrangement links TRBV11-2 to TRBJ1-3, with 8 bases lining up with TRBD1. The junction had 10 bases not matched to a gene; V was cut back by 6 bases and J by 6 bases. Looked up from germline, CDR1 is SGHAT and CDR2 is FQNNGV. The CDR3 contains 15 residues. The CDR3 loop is CASRHLQGGTNTIYF. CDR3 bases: TGTGCCAGCAGACATCTACAGGGGGGGACAAACACCATATATTTT.

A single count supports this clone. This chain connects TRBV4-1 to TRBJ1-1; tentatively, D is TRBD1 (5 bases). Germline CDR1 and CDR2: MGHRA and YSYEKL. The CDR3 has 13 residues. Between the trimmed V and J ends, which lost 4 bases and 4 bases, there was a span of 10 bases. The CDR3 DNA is TGCGCCAGCAGCCCCAGGGCAGGCACTGAAGCTTTCTTT. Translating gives CASSPRAGTEAFF.

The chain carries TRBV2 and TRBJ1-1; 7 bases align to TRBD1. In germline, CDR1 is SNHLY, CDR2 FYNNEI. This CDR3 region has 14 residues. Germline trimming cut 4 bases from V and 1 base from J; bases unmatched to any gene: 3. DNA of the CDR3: TGTGCCAGCAGTGCTACAGGGGAGAACACTGAAGCTTTCTTT. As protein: CASSATGENTEAFF. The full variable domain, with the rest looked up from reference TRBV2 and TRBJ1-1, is EPEVTQTPSHQVTQMGQEVILRCVPISNHLYFYWYRQILGQKVEFLVSFYNNEISEKSEIFDDQFSVERPDGSNFTLKIRSTKLEDSAMYFCASSATGENTEAFFGQGTRLTVV.

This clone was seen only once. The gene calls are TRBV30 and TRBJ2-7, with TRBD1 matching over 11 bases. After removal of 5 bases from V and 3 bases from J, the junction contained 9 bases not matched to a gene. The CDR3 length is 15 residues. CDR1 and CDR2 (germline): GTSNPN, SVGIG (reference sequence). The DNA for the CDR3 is TGTGCCTGGCACTCAAGGGGGACAGGGGGCTACGAGCAGTACTTC. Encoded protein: CAWHSRGTGGYEQYF.

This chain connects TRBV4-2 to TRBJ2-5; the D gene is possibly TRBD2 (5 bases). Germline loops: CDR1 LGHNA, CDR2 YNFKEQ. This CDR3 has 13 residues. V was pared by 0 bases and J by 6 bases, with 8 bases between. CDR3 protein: CASSQDLAKTQYF. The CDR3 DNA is TGTGCCAGCAGCCAAGATCTAGCAAAGACCCAGTACTTC.

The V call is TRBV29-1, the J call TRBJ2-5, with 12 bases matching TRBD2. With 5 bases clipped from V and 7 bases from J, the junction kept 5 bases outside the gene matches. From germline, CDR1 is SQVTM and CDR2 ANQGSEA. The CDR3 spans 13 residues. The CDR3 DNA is TGCAGCGTTTCTAGCGGGGGGGACGGGACCCAGTACTTC. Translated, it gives CSVSSGGDGTQYF.

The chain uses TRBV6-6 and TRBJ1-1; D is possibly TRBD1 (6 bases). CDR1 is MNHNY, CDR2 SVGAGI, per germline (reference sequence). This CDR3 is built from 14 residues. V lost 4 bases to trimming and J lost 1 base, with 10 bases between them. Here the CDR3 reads CASSWDKENTEAFF. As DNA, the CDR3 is TGTGCCAGCAGTTGGGACAAGGAGAACACTGAAGCTTTCTTT.

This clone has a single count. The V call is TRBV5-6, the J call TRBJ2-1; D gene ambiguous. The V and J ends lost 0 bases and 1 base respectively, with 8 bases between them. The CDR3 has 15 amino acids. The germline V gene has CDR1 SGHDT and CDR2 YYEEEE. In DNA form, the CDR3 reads TGTGCCAGCAGCTTGGGTCCACAGTCCTACAATGAGCAGTTCTTC. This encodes CASSLGPQSYNEQFF.